The 5 T cell receptor beta chains in this list originate from one sample, sequenced in a study of CD8 T cells in ankylosing spondylitis. TCRdb called the 5' RACE reads again in MiXCR, with one record for every CDR3 protein. The table shows about 220,000 distinct CDR3 sequences, with under 30% occurring only once. The sequenced sample was blood, either unsorted or a sorted T cell fraction (not recorded which). The receptors here all came from a male donor with ankylosing spondylitis or in good health (not recorded which).

This clonotype was seen a few times. This chain links TRBV7-3 with TRBJ2-1; TRBD2 matches at 8 bases. Germline trimming cut 6 bases from V and 5 bases from J; bases unmatched to any gene: 6. This CDR3 spans 14 amino acids. Germline CDR1 is SGHTA and CDR2 is FQGTGA. The CDR3 sequence: CASRIAGTDNEQFF. Here the CDR3 DNA reads TGTGCCAGCAGGATAGCGGGAACAGACAATGAGCAGTTCTTC.

This clonotype was recorded at least ten times. V gene TRBV11-2 combines with J gene TRBJ2-1; 10 bases agree with TRBD2. Looked up from germline, CDR1 is SGHAT and CDR2 is FQNNGV. Germline trimming cut 6 bases from V and 10 bases from J; bases unmatched to any gene: 12. The CDR3 totals 15 residues. CDR3: CASSTGTSALSEQFF. The CDR3, as DNA: TGTGCCAGCAGTACCGGGACTAGCGCTTTAAGCGAGCAGTTCTTC.

V and J are TRBV20-1 and TRBJ2-2, with 7 bases identical to TRBD1. Germline loops: CDR1 DFQATT, CDR2 SNEGSKA (reference sequence). CDR3 length equals 14 residues. Trimming cost V 5 bases and J 1 base; bases outside gene matches: 4. The CDR3 DNA follows: TGCAGTGCTCCGGACAGGAGGAACACCGGGGAGCTGTTTTTT. This translates into CSAPDRRNTGELFF.

Ten or more counts support this clonotype. This chain uses TRBV10-2 with TRBJ1-6; D remains unclear. V was pared by 4 bases and J by 6 bases, with 10 bases between. This CDR3 has 14 amino acids. Germline CDR1 WSHSY, CDR2 SAAADI. In nucleotides, the CDR3 is TGCGCCAGCAGTGTTGGCGGCGGTAATTCACCCCTCCACTTT. Its translation is CASSVGGGNSPLHF.

The chain couples TRBV24-1 to TRBJ2-1, with D tentatively TRBD1 (6 bases). The CDR3 totals 15 residues. The V end lost 6 bases, the J end lost 4 bases, and 15 bases lay between the germline ends. The germline V gene has CDR1 KGHDR and CDR2 SFDVKD. CDR3 in amino acids: CATSNNTGQYNEQFF. CDR3 bases: TGTGCCACCAGTAACAACACAGGGCAGTACAATGAGCAGTTCTTC.